A single sample gave rise to the 8 T cell receptor beta chains below, sequenced in a study of T cell responses to AZD1222 COVID-19 vaccine. Assay used: immunoSEQ multiplex PCR; TCRdb lists only in-frame clones, some missing. The profile covers 80,000 to 100,000 clones, with 70% to 90% appearing a single time and 5.6% taken by the ten largest. This material consisted of peripheral blood, taken 28 days after the second AZD1222 dose. The receptor source for this set is an adult who received the AZD1222 COVID-19 vaccine.

A few counts support this clone. The rearrangement uses TRBV30 and TRBJ2-7; 12 bases are a match to TRBD2. The germline V gene has CDR1 GTSNPN and CDR2 SVGIG (reference sequence). The CDR3 extends over 15 amino acids. J was trimmed by 4 bases and V by 8 bases; bases with no gene match: 12. CDR3 DNA: TGTGCCGGAAAGACTAGCGGGAGTAATTCTTACGAGCAGTACTTC. As protein: CAGKTSGSNSYEQYF. Using reference TRBV30 and TRBJ2-7 for the parts outside the CDR3, the full variable domain is SQTIHQWPATLVQPVGSPLSLECTVEGTSNPNLYWYRQAAGRGLQLLFYSVGIGQISSEVPQNLSASRPQDRQFILSSKKLLLSDSGFYLCAGKTSGSNSYEQYFGPGTRLTVT.

The chain has TRBV6-5 and TRBJ1-2, with D possibly TRBD1 on 5 matching bases. The V gene lost 0 bases and the J gene lost 7 bases, with 12 bases spanning the gap. There are 14 residues in the CDR3. Germline values: CDR1 MNHEY, CDR2 SVGAGI. The CDR3 here is CASSYSRQGIGYTF. In nucleotides, the CDR3 is TGTGCCAGCAGTTACTCGCGTCAGGGAATTGGCTACACCTTC.

The genes are TRBV19 and TRBJ2-5; D perhaps matches TRBD1 (5 bases). The V and J ends lost 3 bases and 2 bases respectively, with 10 bases between them. The CDR3 has 14 amino acids. Germline loops: CDR1 LNHDA, CDR2 SQIVND (reference sequence). DNA of the CDR3: TGTGCCAGTAGTATCGTGGGGCAGCAAGAGACCCAGTACTTC. Protein: CASSIVGQQETQYF.

V gene TRBV7-9 combines with J gene TRBJ2-7, with D possibly called TRBD1 or TRBD2 (5 bases each). The CDR3 totals 13 residues. Germline values: CDR1 SEHNR, CDR2 FQNEAQ (reference sequence). V was pared by 1 base and J by 2 bases, with 6 bases between. Written as DNA, the CDR3 is TGTGCCAGCAGCTTAGGGGGGACCTACGAGCAGTACTTC. It specifies CASSLGGTYEQYF.

V is TRBV4-1 and J is TRBJ1-2; D possibly corresponds to TRBD1 (5 bases). The ends were cut back, 2 bases at V and 2 bases at J, with 12 bases in the middle. Looked up from germline, CDR1 is MGHRA and CDR2 is YSYEKL. CDR3 length: 15 residues. CDR3 sequence (DNA): TGCGCCAGCAGCCAACCCGACAGCGACAACTATGGCTACACCTTC. Translating it yields CASSQPDSDNYGYTF.

The V gene is TRBV7-9, the J gene TRBJ2-6; D perhaps matches TRBD2 (6 bases). Trimming took 5 bases from V and 1 from J, leaving 12 bases between them. CDR3 size: 16 residues. CDR1 is SEHNR and CDR2 is FQNEAQ in the germline V gene (reference sequence). CDR3 loop: CASSVIRGSGANVLTF. Here the CDR3 DNA reads TGTGCCAGCAGCGTTATCCGGGGGTCTGGGGCCAACGTCCTGACTTTC. The full variable domain, its missing parts supplied by reference TRBV7-9 and TRBJ2-6, is DTGVSQNPRHKITKRGQNVTFRCDPISEHNRLYWYRQTLGQGPEFLTYFQNEAQLEKSRLLSDRFSAERPKGSFSTLEIQRTEQGDSAMYLCASSVIRGSGANVLTFGAGSRLTVL.

The chain couples TRBV11-2 to TRBJ1-1; the D is unclear. Germline-derived CDR1 and CDR2 are SGHAT and FQNNGV. The CDR3 is 15 amino acids. Trimming removed 4 bases from V and 5 bases from J, with 17 bases in between. The CDR3 spells CASSSRGIVGTEAFF. Here the CDR3 DNA reads TGTGCCAGCAGCTCACGAGGGATTGTGGGTACTGAAGCTTTCTTT.

This clone was observed a few times. The gene calls are TRBV27 and TRBJ2-3; 9 nucleotides line up with TRBD2. Germline-derived CDR1 and CDR2 are MNHEY and SMNVEV (reference sequence). V was clipped by 6 bases and J by 2 bases; unmatched bases: 12. This CDR3 is 17 amino acids long. CDR3 amino acids: CASSFLRGRDYTDTQYF. Written as DNA, the CDR3 is TGTGCCAGCAGCTTTTTACGCGGGAGGGACTACACAGATACGCAGTATTTT.